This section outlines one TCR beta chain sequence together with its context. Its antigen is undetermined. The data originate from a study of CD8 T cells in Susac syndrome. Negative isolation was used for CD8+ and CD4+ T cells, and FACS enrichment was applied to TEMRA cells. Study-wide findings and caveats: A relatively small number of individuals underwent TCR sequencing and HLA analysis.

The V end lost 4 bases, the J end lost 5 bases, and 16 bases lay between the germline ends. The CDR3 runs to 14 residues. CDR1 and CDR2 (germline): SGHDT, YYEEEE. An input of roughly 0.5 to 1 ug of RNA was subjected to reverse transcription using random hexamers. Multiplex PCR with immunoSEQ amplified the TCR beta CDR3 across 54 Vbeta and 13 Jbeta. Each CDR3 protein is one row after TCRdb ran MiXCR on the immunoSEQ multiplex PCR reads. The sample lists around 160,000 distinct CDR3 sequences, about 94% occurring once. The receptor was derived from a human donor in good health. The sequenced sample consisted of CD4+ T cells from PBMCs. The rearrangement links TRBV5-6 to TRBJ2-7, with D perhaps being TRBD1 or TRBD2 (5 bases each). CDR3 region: CASSLGPGTDEQYF. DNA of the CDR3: TGTGCCAGCAGCCTGGGACCAGGGACCGACGAGCAGTACTTC. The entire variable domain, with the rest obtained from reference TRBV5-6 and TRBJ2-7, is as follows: DAGVTQSPTHLIKTRGQQVTLRCSPKSGHDTVSWYQQALGQGPQFIFQYYEEEERQRGNFPDRFSGHQFPNYSSELNVNALLLGDSALYLCASSLGPGTDEQYFGPGTRLTVT.